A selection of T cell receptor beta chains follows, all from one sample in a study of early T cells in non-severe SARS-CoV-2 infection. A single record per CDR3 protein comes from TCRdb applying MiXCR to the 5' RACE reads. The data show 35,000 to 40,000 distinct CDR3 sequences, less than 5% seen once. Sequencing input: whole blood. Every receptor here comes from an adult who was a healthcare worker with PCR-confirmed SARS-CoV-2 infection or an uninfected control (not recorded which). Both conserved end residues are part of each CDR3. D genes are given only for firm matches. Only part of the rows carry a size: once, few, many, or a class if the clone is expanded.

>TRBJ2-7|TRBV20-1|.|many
CSARAAGQDYEQYF
TGCAGTGCTAGAGCTGCTGGCCAAGACTACGAGCAGTACTTC
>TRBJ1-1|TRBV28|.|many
CASSPRSSTKGLLVNTEAFF
TGTGCCAGCAGCCCCCGATCGTCCACTAAGGGACTATTAGTGAACACTGAAGCTTTCTTT
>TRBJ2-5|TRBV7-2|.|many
CASSLSRQAQYF
TGTGCCAGCAGCTTAAGTAGGCAGGCCCAGTACTTC
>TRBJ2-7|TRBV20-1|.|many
CSARDPQGSEQYF
TGCAGTGCTAGAGATCCCCAGGGTAGTGAGCAGTACTTC
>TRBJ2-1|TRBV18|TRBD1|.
CASSTGTGGSNEQFF
TGTGCCAGCTCGACCGGGACAGGGGGCTCCAATGAGCAGTTCTTC
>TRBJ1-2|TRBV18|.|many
CASSPGSDYGYTF
TGTGCCAGCTCTCCAGGGTCGGACTATGGCTACACCTTC
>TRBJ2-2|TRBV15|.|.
CATLDTGELFF
TGTGCCACCCTAGATACCGGGGAGCTGTTTTTT
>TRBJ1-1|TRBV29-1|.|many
CSVYLGTRNTEAFF
TGCAGCGTCTACCTAGGGACAAGGAACACTGAAGCTTTCTTT
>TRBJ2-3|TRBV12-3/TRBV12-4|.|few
CASSLGAPRF
TGTGCCAGCAGTTTGGGGGCGCCCCGATTT
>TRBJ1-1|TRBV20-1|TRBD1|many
CSARDQGAFVSEAFF
TGCAGTGCTAGAGATCAGGGGGCGTTTGTGTCTGAAGCTTTCTTT
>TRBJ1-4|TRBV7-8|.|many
CASSLVLTPTNEKLFF
TGTGCCAGCAGCTTAGTACTGACCCCAACTAATGAAAAACTGTTTTTT
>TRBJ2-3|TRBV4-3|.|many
CASSQDRAEGFGDTQYF
TGCGCCAGCAGCCAAGATCGCGCTGAGGGGTTCGGAGATACGCAGTATTTT
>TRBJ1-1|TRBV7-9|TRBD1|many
CASSLAQGSYTEAFF
TGTGCCAGCAGCTTAGCACAGGGGTCGTACACTGAAGCTTTCTTT
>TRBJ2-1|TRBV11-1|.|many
CASSLRSGDLNEQFF
TGTGCCAGCAGCTTACGCTCGGGAGATCTCAATGAGCAGTTCTTC
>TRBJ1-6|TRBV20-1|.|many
CSARKVLGDNSPLHF
TGCAGTGCTAGGAAGGTGCTAGGGGATAATTCACCCCTCCACTTT
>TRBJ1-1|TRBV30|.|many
CAWSDPDMNTEAFF
TGTGCCTGGAGTGACCCAGATATGAACACTGAAGCTTTCTTT
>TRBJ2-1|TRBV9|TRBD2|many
CASSSTLAGDSHNEQFF
TGTGCCAGCAGCTCGACTTTAGCGGGAGATTCCCACAATGAGCAGTTCTTC
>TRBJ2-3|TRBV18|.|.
CASSSGHRADTQYF
TGTGCCAGCTCATCGGGACATAGGGCAGATACGCAGTATTTT
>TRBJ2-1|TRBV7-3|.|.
CASSAPGAYNEQFF
TGTGCCAGCAGCGCCCCCGGGGCCTACAATGAGCAGTTCTTC
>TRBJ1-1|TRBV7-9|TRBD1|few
CASSHGQGAGAEAFF
TGTGCCAGCAGCCACGGACAGGGGGCGGGGGCTGAAGCTTTCTTT
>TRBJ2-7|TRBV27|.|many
CASSLQGRISYEQYF
TGTGCCAGCAGTTTACAGGGGCGAATTTCCTACGAGCAGTACTTC
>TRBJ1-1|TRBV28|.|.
CASSTVPGRFMYTEAFF
TGTGCCAGCAGTACGGTACCGGGCAGGTTCATGTACACTGAAGCTTTCTTT
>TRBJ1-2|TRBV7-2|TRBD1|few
CASSFGTGYYGYTF
TGTGCCAGCAGCTTTGGGACAGGGTATTATGGCTACACCTTC
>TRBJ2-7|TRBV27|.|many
CASIRDTLKNYEQYF
TGTGCCAGCATCCGGGACACCTTAAAGAACTACGAGCAGTACTTC
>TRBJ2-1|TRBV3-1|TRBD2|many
CASSQDLASGLNEQFF
TGTGCCAGCAGCCAAGATCTGGCTAGCGGCCTGAATGAGCAGTTCTTC
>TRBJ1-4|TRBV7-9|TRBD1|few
CASSPRDRQEGKLFF
TGTGCCAGCAGCCCGCGGGACAGGCAGGAAGGAAAACTGTTTTTT
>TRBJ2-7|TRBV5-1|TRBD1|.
CASSSQGDEQNF
TGCGCCAGCAGCAGTCAGGGGGATGAGCAGAACTTC
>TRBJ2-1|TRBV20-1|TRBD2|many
CSAPTSGTYNEQFF
TGCAGTGCCCCGACTAGCGGGACCTACAATGAGCAGTTCTTC
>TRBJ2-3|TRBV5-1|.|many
CASSLEFRGPGTDTQYF
TGCGCCAGCAGCTTGGAATTTCGGGGGCCGGGCACAGATACGCAGTATTTT
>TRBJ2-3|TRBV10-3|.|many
CAISESDGFFTDTQYF
TGTGCCATCAGTGAGTCGGACGGGTTTTTCACAGATACGCAGTATTTT
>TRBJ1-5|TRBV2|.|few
CASSRQSAGQPQHF
TGTGCCAGCAGTAGGCAGTCCGCAGGTCAGCCCCAGCATTTT
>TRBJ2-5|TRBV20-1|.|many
CSAGPPWGQETQYF
TGCAGTGCTGGCCCCCCTTGGGGCCAAGAGACCCAGTACTTC
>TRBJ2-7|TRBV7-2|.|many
CASSRRKGEQYF
TGTGCCAGCAGCCGACGGAAGGGGGAGCAGTACTTC
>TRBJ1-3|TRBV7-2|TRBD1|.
CASSSQTGSDTIYF
TGTGCCAGCAGCTCTCAGACAGGGTCGGACACCATATATTTT
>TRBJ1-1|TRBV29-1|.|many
CSVTAWDTEAFF
TGCAGCGTCACAGCTTGGGACACTGAAGCTTTCTTT
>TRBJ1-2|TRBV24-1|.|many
CATSDREGYGYTF
TGTGCCACCAGTGACAGGGAGGGCTATGGCTACACCTTC
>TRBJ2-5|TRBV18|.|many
CASSPPGTLGETQYF
TGTGCCAGCTCACCACCCGGGACACTGGGAGAGACCCAGTACTTC
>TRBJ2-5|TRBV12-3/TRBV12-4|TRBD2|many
CASSLSGGQETQYF
TGTGCCAGCAGTCTCAGCGGGGGTCAAGAGACCCAGTACTTC